This TCR beta chain originates from a study of blood T cell repertoires in COVID-19 (TCRdb year 2020). For the study in its entirety: Samples from collaborators originated in the United States, Italy and Spain and spanned both the acute and convalescent phases of COVID-19. The material from the prospective study consisted of cDNA or gDNA derived from T cells, B-cell-depleted T cells, or PBMCs. Nearly every sample came with metadata listing a de-identified subject ID, COVID-19 status, age in years and sex. The dataset comprised deeply sampled blood TCRbeta repertoires from subjects exposed to, actively infected with, or recovered from COVID-19. The samples were drawn from two sources: the first 160 participants of the ongoing ImmuneRACE study, and 1,254 subjects contributed by 6 global collaborators. The repertoires were released in a freely available public database intended as a resource for research on the immune response to SARS-CoV-2. Where available, HLA class I and class II types were taken from metadata supplied by the sample provider and were not determined by assay-based typing. What the work shows at the level of the full study, not this receptor alone: The amount of clinical and demographic metadata varied by source and participant and was provided uncurated.

Comment on this clone: The antigen it recognizes is unknown. No base-level quality is on record; no much larger clone is a single base apart.

TCRbeta CDR3 regions were amplified from genomic DNA by means of the immunoSEQ Assay, a bias-controlled multiplex PCR. From the authors' description of their analysis: Within the assay, amplification of reference gene primers was used to estimate how many nucleated cells each sample contained. Sequence reads were collapsed and filtered to measure the absolute abundance of every unique TCRbeta CDR3 rearrangement. Productive Simpson clonality was computed per sample as the square root of Simpson's diversity index over productive rearrangements. TCRdb mirrors the immuneACCESS table, restricted to in-frame sequences. Some clones are absent from its copies; in checked studies, under half trace to an unresolved V gene, and the reason for the others is unknown. The D gene and trimming were derived from the DNA, and the V and J assignments and clone size from that table. The sample table shows 200,000 or so clones, and 84% are seen once. Roughly 7% of the sample lies in the top ten.

Participants in the prospective study were enrolled through a virtual design, were aged 18 to 89 years, and lived in approximately 25 United States geographic areas. In the prospective study, participants were assigned to cohorts based on the clinical history participants reported in a screening survey and a study questionnaire. For ImmuneRACE Cohort 3, a participant was defined as recovered based on two consecutive negative NP/OP PCR tests, clearance by a healthcare professional, or resolution of symptoms. In the prospective study, mobile phlebotomists collected whole blood, serum and a nasopharyngeal or oropharyngeal swab from each participant. Participants in the prospective study had the option to provide additional blood draws and questionnaires over a roughly two-month period. Blood samples from the prospective study were shipped frozen or at room temperature prior to DNA extraction. V loses 1 base of germline sequence and J loses 7 bases, and the interval between the two ends is 15 bases. The germline V gene (reference sequence) yields SGHNT for CDR1 and YYREEE for CDR2. The CDR3 runs 15 amino acids, cysteine and phenylalanine included. Only the CDR3 part of the read is kept: 45 bases, read in frame from the first base.

This chain is built from TRBV5-4 and TRBJ2-1; the D segment could be TRBD2, given 6 matching bases. The specimen sequenced was PBMCs or T cells enriched from blood (not recorded which). This TCR came from a middle-aged man who had recovered from COVID-19. The nucleotides read TGTGCCAGCAGCTTGCAGGAGGGTAGGTGGAATGAGCAGTTCTTC. Translated, this gives CASSLQEGRWNEQFF.